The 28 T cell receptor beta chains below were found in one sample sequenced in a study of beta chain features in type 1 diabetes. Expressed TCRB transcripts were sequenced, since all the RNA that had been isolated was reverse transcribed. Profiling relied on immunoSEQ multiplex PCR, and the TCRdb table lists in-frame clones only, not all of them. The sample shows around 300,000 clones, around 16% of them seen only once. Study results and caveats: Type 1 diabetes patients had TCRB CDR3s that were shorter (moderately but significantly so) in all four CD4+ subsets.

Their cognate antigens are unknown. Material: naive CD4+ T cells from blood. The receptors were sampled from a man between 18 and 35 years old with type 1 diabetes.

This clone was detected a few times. CDR3 protein: CASSTGTGVQPQHF. DNA of the CDR3: TGTGCCAGCTCAACCGGGACAGGGGTTCAGCCCCAGCATTTT. V and J are TRBV18 and TRBJ1-5; TRBD1 matches at 10 bases. The germline V gene has CDR1 KGHSH and CDR2 LQKENI. This CDR3 region has 14 residues. V dropped 5 bases and J dropped 6; count of bases not matched to a gene: 4. Complete variable domain (other parts from reference TRBV18 and TRBJ1-5): NAGVMQNPRHLVRRRGQEARLRCSPMKGHSHVYWYRQLPEEGLKFMVYLQKENIIDESGMPKERFSAEFPKEGPSILRIQQVVRGDSAAYFCASSTGTGVQPQHFGDGTRLSIL.

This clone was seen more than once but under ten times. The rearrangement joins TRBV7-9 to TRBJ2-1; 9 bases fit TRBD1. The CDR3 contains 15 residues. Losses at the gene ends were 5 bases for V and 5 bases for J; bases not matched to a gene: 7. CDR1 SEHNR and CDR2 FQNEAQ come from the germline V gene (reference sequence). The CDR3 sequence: CASSLQGAPHNEQFF. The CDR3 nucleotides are TGTGCCAGCAGCCTACAGGGGGCGCCACACAATGAGCAGTTCTTC. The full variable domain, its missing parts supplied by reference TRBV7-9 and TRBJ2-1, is DTGVSQNPRHKITKRGQNVTFRCDPISEHNRLYWYRQTLGQGPEFLTYFQNEAQLEKSRLLSDRFSAERPKGSFSTLEIQRTEQGDSAMYLCASSLQGAPHNEQFFGPGTRLTVL.

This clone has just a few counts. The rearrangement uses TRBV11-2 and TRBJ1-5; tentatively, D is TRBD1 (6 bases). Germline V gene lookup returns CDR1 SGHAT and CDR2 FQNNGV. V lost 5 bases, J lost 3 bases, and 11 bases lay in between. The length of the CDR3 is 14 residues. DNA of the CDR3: TGTGCCAGCAGCCCAGGACAGAACAATCAGCCCCAGCATTTT. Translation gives CASSPGQNNQPQHF.

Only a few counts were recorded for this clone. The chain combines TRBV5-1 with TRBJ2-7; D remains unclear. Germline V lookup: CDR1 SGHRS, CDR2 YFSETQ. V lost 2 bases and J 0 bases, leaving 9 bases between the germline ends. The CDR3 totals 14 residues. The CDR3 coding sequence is TGCGCCAGCAGCTTTGATTGGAGCTCCTACGAGCAGTACTTC. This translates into CASSFDWSSYEQYF.

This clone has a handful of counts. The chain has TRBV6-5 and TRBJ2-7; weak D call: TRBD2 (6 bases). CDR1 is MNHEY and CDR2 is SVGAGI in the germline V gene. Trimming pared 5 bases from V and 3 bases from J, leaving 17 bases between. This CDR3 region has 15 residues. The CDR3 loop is CASSLGVQGGYEQYF. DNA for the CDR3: TGTGCCAGCAGTCTCGGGGTCCAGGGAGGCTACGAGCAGTACTTC.

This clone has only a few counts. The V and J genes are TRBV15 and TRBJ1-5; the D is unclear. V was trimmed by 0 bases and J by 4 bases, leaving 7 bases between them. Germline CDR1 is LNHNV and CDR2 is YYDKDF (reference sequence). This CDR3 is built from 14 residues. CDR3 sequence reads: CATSRERGNQPQHF. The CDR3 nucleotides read TGTGCCACCAGCAGAGAGCGAGGTAATCAGCCCCAGCATTTT.

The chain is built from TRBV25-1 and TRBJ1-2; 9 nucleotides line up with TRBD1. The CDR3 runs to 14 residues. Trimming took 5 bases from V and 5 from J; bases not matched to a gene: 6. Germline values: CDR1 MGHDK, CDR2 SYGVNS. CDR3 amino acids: CASSKSGTGYGYTF. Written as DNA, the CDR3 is TGTGCCAGCAGTAAATCCGGGACAGGGTATGGCTACACCTTC.

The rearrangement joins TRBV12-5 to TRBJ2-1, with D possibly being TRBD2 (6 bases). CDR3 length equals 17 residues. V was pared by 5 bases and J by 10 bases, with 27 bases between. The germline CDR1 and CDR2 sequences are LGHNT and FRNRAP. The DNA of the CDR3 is TGTGCTAGTGGTCTCCGTTTGGCTAGCGCTAACTCGGTGGAGCAGTTCTTC. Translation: CASGLRLASANSVEQFF.

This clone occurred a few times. The chain's CDR3 is CASSLQVDQPQHF. The CDR3 nucleotides are TGCGCCAGCAGCCTTCAGGTCGATCAGCCCCAGCATTTT. The chain combines TRBV5-1 with TRBJ1-5; no reliable D call. The CDR3 is made up of 13 amino acids. Germline values: CDR1 SGHRS, CDR2 YFSETQ. V was shortened by 4 bases and J by 5 bases, with 10 bases between the two germline ends. Using reference TRBV5-1 and TRBJ1-5 for the parts outside the CDR3, the full variable domain is KAGVTQTPRYLIKTRGQQVTLSCSPISGHRSVSWYQQTPGQGLQFLFEYFSETQRNKGNFPGRFSGRQFSNSRSEMNVSTLELGDSALYLCASSLQVDQPQHFGDGTRLSIL.

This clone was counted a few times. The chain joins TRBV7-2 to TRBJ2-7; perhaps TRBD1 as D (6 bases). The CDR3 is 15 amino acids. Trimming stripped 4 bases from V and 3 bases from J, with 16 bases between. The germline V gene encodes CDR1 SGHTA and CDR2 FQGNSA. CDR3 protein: CASSSQTGSGYEQYF. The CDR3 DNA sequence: TGTGCCAGCAGCTCCCAGACAGGTTCCGGCTACGAGCAGTACTTC.

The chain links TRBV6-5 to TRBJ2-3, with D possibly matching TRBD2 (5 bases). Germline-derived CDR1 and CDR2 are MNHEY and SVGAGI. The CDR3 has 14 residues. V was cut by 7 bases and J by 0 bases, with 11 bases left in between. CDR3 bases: TGTGCCAGCAAGGCTAGCCTTAGCACAGATACGCAGTATTTT. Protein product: CASKASLSTDTQYF.

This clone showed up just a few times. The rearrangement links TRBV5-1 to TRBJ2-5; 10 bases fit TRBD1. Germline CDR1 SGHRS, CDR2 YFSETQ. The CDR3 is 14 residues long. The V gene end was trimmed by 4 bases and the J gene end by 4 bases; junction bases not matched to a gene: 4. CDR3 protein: CASSGRTGGETQYF. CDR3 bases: TGCGCCAGCAGCGGAAGGACAGGGGGAGAGACCCAGTACTTC.

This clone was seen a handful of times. The chain's CDR3 is CASSDRFQPQHF. DNA for the CDR3: TGTGCCAGTAGCGACAGGTTCCAGCCCCAGCATTTT. The gene calls are TRBV19 and TRBJ1-5; D possibly corresponds to TRBD1 (6 bases). CDR1 and CDR2 (germline): LNHDA, SQIVND (reference sequence). The CDR3 runs 12 residues. V lost 6 bases, J lost 7 bases, and 10 bases lay in between.

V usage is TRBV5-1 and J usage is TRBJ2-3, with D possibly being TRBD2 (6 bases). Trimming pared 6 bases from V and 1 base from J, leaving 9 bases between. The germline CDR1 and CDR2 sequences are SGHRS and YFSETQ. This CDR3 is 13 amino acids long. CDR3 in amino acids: CASNPGGTDTQYF. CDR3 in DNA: TGCGCCAGCAACCCGGGGGGCACAGATACGCAGTATTTT.

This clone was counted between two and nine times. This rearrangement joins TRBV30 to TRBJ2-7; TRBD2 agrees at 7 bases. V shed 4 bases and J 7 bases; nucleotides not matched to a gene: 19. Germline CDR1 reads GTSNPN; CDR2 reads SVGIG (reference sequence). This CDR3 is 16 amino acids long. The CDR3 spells CAWNKGTGTTGSEQYF. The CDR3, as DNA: TGTGCCTGGAATAAAGGAACCGGGACTACAGGATCTGAGCAGTACTTC.

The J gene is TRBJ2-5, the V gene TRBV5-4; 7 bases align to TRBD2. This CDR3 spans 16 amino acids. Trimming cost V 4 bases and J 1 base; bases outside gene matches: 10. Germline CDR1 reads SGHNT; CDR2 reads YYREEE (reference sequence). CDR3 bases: TGTGCCAGCAGCCCCGGGGCTAGCGGCTTCCAAGAGACCCAGTACTTC. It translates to CASSPGASGFQETQYF.

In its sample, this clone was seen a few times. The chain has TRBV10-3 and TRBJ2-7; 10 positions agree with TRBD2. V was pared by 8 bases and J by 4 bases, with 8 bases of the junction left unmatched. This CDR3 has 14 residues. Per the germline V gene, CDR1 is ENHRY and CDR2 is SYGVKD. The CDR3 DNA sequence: TGTGCCATCCGAGAGCGGGAGGGCCCATACGAGCAGTACTTC. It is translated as CAIREREGPYEQYF.

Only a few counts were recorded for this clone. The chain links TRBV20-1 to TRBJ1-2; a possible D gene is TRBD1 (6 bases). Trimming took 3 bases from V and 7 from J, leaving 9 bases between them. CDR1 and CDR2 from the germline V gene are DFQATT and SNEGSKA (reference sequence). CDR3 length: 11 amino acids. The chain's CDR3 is CSARGTSGYTF. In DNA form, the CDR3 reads TGCAGTGCTAGGGGGACATCTGGCTACACCTTC.

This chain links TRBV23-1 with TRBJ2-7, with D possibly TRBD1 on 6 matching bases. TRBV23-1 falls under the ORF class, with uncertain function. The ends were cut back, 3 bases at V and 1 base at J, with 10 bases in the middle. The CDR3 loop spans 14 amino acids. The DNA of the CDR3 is TGCGCCAGCAGTCAGCTGGACAGTTCCTACGAGCAGTACTTC. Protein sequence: CASSQLDSSYEQYF.

The CDR3 region has the DNA TGTGCCAGCTCAGCGACAGGGGGCAATCAGCCCCAGCATTTT. Encoded protein: CASSATGGNQPQHF. The gene calls are TRBV18 and TRBJ1-5, with 8 bases lining up with TRBD1. V lost 5 bases, J lost 2 bases, and 2 bases stayed unmatched. CDR1 KGHSH and CDR2 LQKENI come from the germline V gene. The CDR3 covers 14 residues.

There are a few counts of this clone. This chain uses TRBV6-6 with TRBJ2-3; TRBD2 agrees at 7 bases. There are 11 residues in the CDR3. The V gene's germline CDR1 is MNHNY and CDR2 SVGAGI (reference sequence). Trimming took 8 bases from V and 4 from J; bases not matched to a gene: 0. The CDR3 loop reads CASRGADTQYF. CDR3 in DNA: TGTGCCAGCCGGGGGGCAGATACGCAGTATTTT.

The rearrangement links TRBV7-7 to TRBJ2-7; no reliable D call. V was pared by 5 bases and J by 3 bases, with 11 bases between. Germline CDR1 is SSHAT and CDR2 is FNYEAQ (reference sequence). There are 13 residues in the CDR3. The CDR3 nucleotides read TGTGCCAGCAGCCGAAACACCGACTACGAGCAGTACTTC. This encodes CASSRNTDYEQYF.

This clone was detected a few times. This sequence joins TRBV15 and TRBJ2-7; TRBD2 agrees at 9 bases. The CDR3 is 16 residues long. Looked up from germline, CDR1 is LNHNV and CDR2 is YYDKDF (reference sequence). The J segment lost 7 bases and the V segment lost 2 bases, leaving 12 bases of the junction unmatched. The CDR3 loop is CATSRPLLAGVEEQYF. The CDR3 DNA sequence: TGTGCCACCAGCAGACCCCTGTTAGCGGGAGTGGAAGAGCAGTACTTC.

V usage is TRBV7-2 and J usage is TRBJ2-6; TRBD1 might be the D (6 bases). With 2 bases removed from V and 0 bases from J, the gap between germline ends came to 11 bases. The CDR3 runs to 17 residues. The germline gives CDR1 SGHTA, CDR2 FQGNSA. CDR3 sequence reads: CASSLSGGPSGANVLTF. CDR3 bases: TGTGCCAGCAGCTTATCTGGGGGCCCCTCTGGGGCCAACGTCCTGACTTTC.

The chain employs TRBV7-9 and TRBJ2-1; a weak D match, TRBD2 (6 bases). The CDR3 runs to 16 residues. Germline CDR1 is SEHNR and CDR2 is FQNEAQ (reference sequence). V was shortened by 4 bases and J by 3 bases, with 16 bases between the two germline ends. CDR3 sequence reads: CASSSPRGGVYNEQFF. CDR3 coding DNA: TGTGCCAGCAGCTCCCCCCGAGGAGGGGTCTACAATGAGCAGTTCTTC.

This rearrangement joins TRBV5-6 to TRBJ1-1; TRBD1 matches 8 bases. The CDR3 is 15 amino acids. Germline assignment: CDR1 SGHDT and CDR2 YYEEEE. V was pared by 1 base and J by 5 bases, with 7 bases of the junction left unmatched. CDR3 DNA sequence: TGTGCCAGCAGCTTGTCCGACAGGGGATGGACTGAAGCTTTCTTT. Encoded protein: CASSLSDRGWTEAFF.

The CDR3 coding sequence is TGTGCCAGCAGCTTATCAGGGCCTTACGAGCAGTACTTC. Its protein is CASSLSGPYEQYF. The chain is built from TRBV7-2 and TRBJ2-7; D is possibly TRBD1 (5 bases). The germline V gene has CDR1 SGHTA and CDR2 FQGNSA. The ends were cut back, 2 bases at V and 4 bases at J, with 9 bases in the middle. The CDR3 loop spans 13 amino acids.

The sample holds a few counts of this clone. The CDR3 nucleotides read TGTGCCAGCAGCCGCGCCCTAGCGGGGGGCGATACGCAGTATTTT. As protein: CASSRALAGGDTQYF. V usage is TRBV11-2 and J usage is TRBJ2-3; 11 bases map to TRBD2. Germline V gene data show CDR1 as SGHAT and CDR2 as FQNNGV. The CDR3 has 15 amino acids. The V segment lost 5 bases and the J segment 6 bases; nucleotides outside the gene matches: 7.